Listed below are T cell receptor beta chains from one sample, sequenced in a study of OX40 agonist ivuxolimab in advanced cancers. Generated by immunoSEQ multiplex PCR, the TCRdb table keeps only in-frame clones and is missing some. The data hold some 74,000 clones, with 88% observed a single time. The sample was CD4+ or CD8+ T cells sorted from blood, taken in a trial of the OX40 agonist ivuxolimab. All receptors come from an adult with an advanced solid tumor such as melanoma, head and neck, liver or kidney cancer. CDR3s include the opening cysteine and the closing phenylalanine or tryptophan. D genes are given only for firm matches. Clone size, where shown, is once, few, many, or a class for clones that have expanded.

>TRBJ2-6|TRBD2|TRBV4-1|NA
CATSQRGGSGANVLTF
TGCGCCACCTCACAAAGGGGAGGGTCTGGGGCCAACGTCCTGACTTTC
>TRBJ2-4|NA|TRBV30|NA
CAWGIKNIQYF
TGTGCCTGGGGGATAAAAAACATTCAGTACTTC
>TRBJ2-6|NA|TRBV29-1|NA
CSVEEGGNSGANVLTF
TGCAGCGTTGAAGAAGGGGGAAACTCTGGGGCCAACGTCCTGACTTTC
>TRBJ1-3|NA|TRBV6-5|NA
CASSYRGAQGNTIYF
TGTGCCAGCAGTTACAGGGGCGCGCAGGGAAACACCATATATTTT
>TRBJ2-6|NA|TRBV5-5|NA
CASSFVSGANVLTF
TGTGCCAGCAGCTTCGTCTCTGGGGCCAACGTCCTGACTTTC
>TRBJ1-1|NA|TRBV5-6|NA
CASSSGTGGNTEAFF
TGTGCCAGCAGCTCCGGGACGGGGGGGAACACTGAAGCTTTCTTT
>TRBJ2-7|NA|TRBV7-6|NA
CASSLATGYYEQYF
TGTGCCAGCAGCTTAGCGACAGGCTACTACGAGCAGTACTTC
>TRBJ2-7|TRBD1|TRBV7-9|NA
CASSQGSGQGYEQYF
TGTGCCAGCAGTCAGGGTTCGGGACAGGGCTACGAGCAGTACTTC
>TRBJ2-2|TRBD1|TRBV19|NA
CASSPGQGANTGELFF
TGTGCCAGTAGTCCCGGACAGGGGGCGAACACCGGGGAGCTGTTTTTT
>TRBJ2-1|TRBD2|TRBV4-2|NA
CASSPITSGRGNEQFF
TGTGCCAGCAGCCCGATAACTAGCGGGAGGGGTAATGAGCAGTTCTTC
>TRBJ2-7|TRBD1|TRBV7-2|NA
CASSKSGTGSVKQYF
TGTGCCAGCAGTAAGTCCGGGACAGGGAGTGTCAAGCAGTACTTC
>TRBJ2-5|NA|TRBV25-1|NA
CASSDGGYQETQYF
TGTGCCAGCAGTGATGGGGGGTACCAAGAGACCCAGTACTTC
>TRBJ2-1|NA|TRBV19|NA
CASSIVGMPGATRGEQFF
TGTGCCAGTAGTATAGTAGGGATGCCGGGAGCCACGAGGGGTGAGCAGTTCTTC
>TRBJ1-4|TRBD1|TRBV5-1|few
CASSLAGQGYEKLFF
TGCGCCAGCAGCTTGGCGGGACAGGGGTACGAAAAACTGTTTTTT